The source of this T cell receptor beta chain is a study of T cells in Graves' hyperthyroidism and ophthalmopathy. Study outcomes and limitations: Most thyroid clonotypes with frequency above 0.001 were detected in blood.

This clonotype occurred a few times. What it recognizes is unknown. The germline CDR1 and CDR2 sequences are SGDLS and YYNGEE. CDR3 size: 13 residues. V gave up 0 bases and J gave up 7 bases, with 5 bases separating them. RNA transcripts yielded amplified TCR beta CDR3 regions. HTBI primers were employed in a first-round RT-PCR of the TCR CDR3. TCRdb used MiXCR to reprocess the multiplex PCR reads, holding one entry per CDR3 protein. The table records over 150,000 distinct CDR3 sequences, over 15% of them present only once. In making diagnoses, clinical symptoms, serum thyroxine and TRAb, thyroid ultrasound and orbital computed tomography were all used. Out of over 7.5 ml of fresh peripheral blood came the PBMCs.

The sequence was collected from a woman aged 50 to 60 with Graves' hyperthyroidism. The chain uses TRBV9 and TRBJ1-6; D not resolved. Input material: blood. The CDR3 coding sequence is TGTGCCAGCAGCGTAGAGGACAATTCACCCCTCCACTTT. This encodes CASSVEDNSPLHF.